Described below is a single T cell receptor (beta chain) sequence and its context. Its antigen has not been determined. Base qualities were left out, and no much larger clone turns up one base away. The donors were healthy, HIV-negative adults with no recently reported acute infections or vaccinations. Every donor was a Caucasian adult living in Nashville, Tennessee, USA. Magnetic negative selection was used to enrich CD4+ T cells, after which naive cells were positively selected on CD45RA and the negative fraction became the memory subset. Blood was collected by leukapheresis, and PBMCs were isolated by Ficoll-Histopaque density gradient centrifugation and then cryopreserved in liquid nitrogen vapor phase. Analytical flow cytometry was used to check the purity and quantity of every magnetically sorted T cell population. Each sorted fraction had its genomic DNA isolated and then quantified by UV absorbance on a Nanodrop 2000c.

This specimen comes from a study of shared clonotypes between healthy human individuals (dated by TCRdb to 2018 to 2020). With respect to the entire study: The cohort included three men and a couple of women between 18 and 49 years of age. For each donor, CD4 naive and CD4 memory were each run on three plates, CD8 naive on two plates, and CD8 memory on one plate. To estimate repertoire size and how much clonotypes are shared between individuals, the study performed deep sequencing of blood TCR repertoires from 4 to 6 healthy adults. Different laboratories and diverse techniques were used to prepare libraries and sequence TCR repertoires, to increase sequencing depth and limit assay-specific biases. Leukapheresis yielded between about 0.94 and 9 billion PBMCs per donor.

The CDR3 sequence holds 14 residues, the cysteine and phenylalanine included. Only the CDR3 portion is preserved as DNA: 42 bases, with reading frame beginning at the first base. According to the germline V gene (reference sequence), CDR1 reads SGHNT and CDR2 reads YYREEE. Unmatched junction bases come to 7, with V trimmed by 5 bases and J by 5 bases. Study-wide conclusions, independent of this receptor: Incomplete sequencing was indicated by rarefaction of sorted-subset datasets, despite the large sequencing depth. Higher generation probabilities were observed for clonotypes shared by all four sorted-subset donors than for non-shared clonotypes. Because the study included a small number of donors, the genetic and exposure-history diversity represented was limited. About 5% of naive CD4, approximately 3.7% of naive CD8, roughly 2.5% of memory CD4, and 0.4% of memory CD8 clonotypes were shared across several donors. Pairwise subsampling indicated that sequencing depth was expected to affect the degree of clonotype sharing among donors. Naive subsets generally had larger estimated clonotype richness than memory subsets did. Only blood was sampled, and tissue TCR repertoires likely differ from those in blood.

Using the deep immunoSEQ assay, TCR CDR3 regions were amplified from genomic DNA by multiplex PCR. Extracted genomic DNA from each cell subset was distributed evenly across all wells of several immunoSEQ 96-well plates, and each plate was treated as a replicate. For sorted subsets, 200 ng of genomic DNA, equivalent to 25,000 to 35,000 T cell genomes, went into each replicate PCR. The purified libraries were quantified using a Qubit 3.0 fluorometer, sized with a Bioanalyzer 2100, and then quantified again using the KAPA Library Quantification kit. Each immunoSEQ 96-well plate was sequenced on its own single-read 150-cycle Illumina NextSeq 550 flow cell. On the authors' methods: Because the immunoSEQ output included only junctional sequences and no quality scores, the filtering could not be the same as the filtering used for full-length reads. To assign V/J genes and CDR3, sequences were annotated against IMGT germline references using PyIR, a Python wrapper for IgBLAST v1.9. Any read was removed if the V/J assignment was weak (E-value above 1e-6), the CDR3 was missing, or the read contained stop codons, out-of-frame junctions, or ambiguous translated residues. V3J clonotypes were defined by identical inferred V gene, J gene, and CDR3 amino acid sequence. To compute the percentage overlap between repertoires, the number of shared unique clonotypes was divided by the size of the smaller repertoire. Repertoire richness was assessed with RTK rarefaction, the Chao1 estimator, and Recon v2.1 estimates of unobserved clonotypes. Generation probabilities for all TCRbeta clonotypes obtained by the gDNA method from a few donors were computed using OLGA. TCRdb limited this immuneACCESS table to in-frame rearrangements with V and J called. A share of clones is missing; checked studies link under half to unresolved V genes, and the rest is unexplained. V and J calls and clone size are those listed in that table; D and trimming were worked out from the DNA. This sample lists approximately 2.5 million clones; around nine tenths were detected once. Together, the top ten hold 0.11% to 0.15% of the sample.

Sequenced: naive CD4+ T cells sorted from blood. In the paper's terms, the cell subset or site label means: CD45RA+ positively selected. This TCR derives from a man younger than 35 in good health. The chain joins TRBV5-4 to TRBJ2-1; 7 central bases correspond to TRBD1. The CDR3 reads as follows: CASRAGTDHNEQFF. The DNA reads as follows: TGTGCCAGCAGAGCCGGGACAGACCACAATGAGCAGTTCTTC.